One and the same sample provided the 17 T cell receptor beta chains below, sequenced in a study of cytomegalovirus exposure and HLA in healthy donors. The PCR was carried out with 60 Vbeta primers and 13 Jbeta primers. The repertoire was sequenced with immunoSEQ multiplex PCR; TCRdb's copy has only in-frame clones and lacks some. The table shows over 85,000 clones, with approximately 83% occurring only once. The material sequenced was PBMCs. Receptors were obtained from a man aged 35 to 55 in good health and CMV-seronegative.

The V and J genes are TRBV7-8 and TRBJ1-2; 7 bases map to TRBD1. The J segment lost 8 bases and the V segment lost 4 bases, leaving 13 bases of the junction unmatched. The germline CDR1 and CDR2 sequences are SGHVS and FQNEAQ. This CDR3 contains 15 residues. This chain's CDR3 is CASSSAGTAELGYTF. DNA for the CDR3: TGTGCCAGCAGCTCCGCCGGGACAGCCGAATTGGGCTACACCTTC.

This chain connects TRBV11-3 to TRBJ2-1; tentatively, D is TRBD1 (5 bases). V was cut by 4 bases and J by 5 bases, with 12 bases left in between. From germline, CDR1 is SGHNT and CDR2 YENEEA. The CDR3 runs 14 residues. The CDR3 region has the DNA TGTGCCAGCAGCTCAGGGTGGGCCAACAATGAGCAGTTCTTC. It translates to CASSSGWANNEQFF.

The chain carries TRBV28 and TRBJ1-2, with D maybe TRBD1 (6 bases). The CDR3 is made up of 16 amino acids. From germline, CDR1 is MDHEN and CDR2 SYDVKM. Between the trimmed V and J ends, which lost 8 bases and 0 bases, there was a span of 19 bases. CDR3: CASRPGGGGTNYGYTF. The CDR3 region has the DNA TGTGCCAGCCGCCCCGGGGGAGGGGGGACTAACTATGGCTACACCTTC.

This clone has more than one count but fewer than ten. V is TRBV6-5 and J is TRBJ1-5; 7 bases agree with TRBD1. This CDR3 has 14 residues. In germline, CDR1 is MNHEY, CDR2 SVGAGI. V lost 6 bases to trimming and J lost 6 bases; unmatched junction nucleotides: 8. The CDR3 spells CASSRGKSGQPQHF. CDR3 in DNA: TGTGCCAGCAGCAGGGGGAAGTCCGGTCAGCCCCAGCATTTT.

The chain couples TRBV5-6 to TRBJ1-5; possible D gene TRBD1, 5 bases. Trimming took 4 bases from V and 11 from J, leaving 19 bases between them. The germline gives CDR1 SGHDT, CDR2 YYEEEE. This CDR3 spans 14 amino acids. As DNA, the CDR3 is TGTGCCAGCAGCCTGGGGCCCATTGCCAACGCCCAGCATTTT. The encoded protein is CASSLGPIANAQHF.

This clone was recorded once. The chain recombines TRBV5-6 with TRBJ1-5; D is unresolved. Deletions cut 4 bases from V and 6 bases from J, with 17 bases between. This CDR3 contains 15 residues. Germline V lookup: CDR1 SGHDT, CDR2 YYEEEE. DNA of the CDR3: TGTGCCAGCAGCACCTTCCGGAGAGCCCCTCAGCCCCAGCATTTT. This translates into CASSTFRRAPQPQHF.

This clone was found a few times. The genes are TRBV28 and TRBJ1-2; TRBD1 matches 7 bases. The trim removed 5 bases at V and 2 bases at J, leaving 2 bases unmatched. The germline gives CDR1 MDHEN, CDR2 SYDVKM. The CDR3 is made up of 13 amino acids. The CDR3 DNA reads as TGTGCCAGCAGTCTGGACAGGAACTATGGCTACACCTTC. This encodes CASSLDRNYGYTF.

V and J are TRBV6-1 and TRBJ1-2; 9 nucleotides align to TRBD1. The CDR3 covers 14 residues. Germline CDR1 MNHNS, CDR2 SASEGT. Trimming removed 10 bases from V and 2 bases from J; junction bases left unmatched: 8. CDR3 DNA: TGTGCCAACTCCGCCGGACAGGGGAACTATGGCTACACCTTC. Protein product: CANSAGQGNYGYTF.

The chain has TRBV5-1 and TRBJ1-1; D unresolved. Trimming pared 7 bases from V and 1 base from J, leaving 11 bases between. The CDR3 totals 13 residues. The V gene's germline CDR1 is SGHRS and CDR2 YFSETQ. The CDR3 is CASGGNSNTEAFF. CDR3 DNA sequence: TGCGCCAGCGGAGGGAACTCGAACACTGAAGCTTTCTTT.

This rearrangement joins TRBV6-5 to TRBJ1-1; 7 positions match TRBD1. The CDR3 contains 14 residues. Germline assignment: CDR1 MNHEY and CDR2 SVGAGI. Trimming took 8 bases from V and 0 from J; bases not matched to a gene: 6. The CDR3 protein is CASCDGQVNTEAFF. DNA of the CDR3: TGTGCCAGCTGTGATGGACAGGTGAACACTGAAGCTTTCTTT.

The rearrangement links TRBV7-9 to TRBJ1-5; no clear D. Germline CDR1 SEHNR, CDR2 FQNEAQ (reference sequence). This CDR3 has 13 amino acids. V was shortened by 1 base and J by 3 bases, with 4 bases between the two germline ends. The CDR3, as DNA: TGTGCCAGCAGCTTAGGAGTCAATCAGCCCCAGCATTTT. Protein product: CASSLGVNQPQHF.

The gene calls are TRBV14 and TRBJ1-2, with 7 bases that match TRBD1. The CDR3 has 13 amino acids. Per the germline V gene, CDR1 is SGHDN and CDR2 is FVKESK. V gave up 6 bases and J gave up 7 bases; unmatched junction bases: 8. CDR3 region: CASRNQQGTGYTF. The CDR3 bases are TGTGCCAGCAGGAATCAACAGGGGACTGGCTACACCTTC.

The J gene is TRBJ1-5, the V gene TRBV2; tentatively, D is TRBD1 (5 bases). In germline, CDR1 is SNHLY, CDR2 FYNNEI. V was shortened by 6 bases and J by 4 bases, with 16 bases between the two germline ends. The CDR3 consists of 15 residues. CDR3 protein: CASRDSTPRNQPQHF. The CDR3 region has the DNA TGTGCCAGCAGAGACAGCACACCTCGGAATCAGCCCCAGCATTTT. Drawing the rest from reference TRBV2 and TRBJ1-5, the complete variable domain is EPEVTQTPSHQVTQMGQEVILRCVPISNHLYFYWYRQILGQKVEFLVSFYNNEISEKSEIFDDQFSVERPDGSNFTLKIRSTKLEDSAMYFCASRDSTPRNQPQHFGDGTRLSIL.

The CDR3 loop reads CASSAGTSGGDTQYF. CDR3 DNA: TGTGCCAGCAGCGCCGGGACTAGCGGGGGCGATACGCAGTATTTT. The chain couples TRBV5-4 to TRBJ2-3, with 14 bases matching TRBD2. Unmatched junction bases numbered 4, after V lost 4 bases and J lost 6 bases. The CDR3 runs 15 residues. CDR1 is SGHNT, CDR2 YYREEE, per germline (reference sequence).

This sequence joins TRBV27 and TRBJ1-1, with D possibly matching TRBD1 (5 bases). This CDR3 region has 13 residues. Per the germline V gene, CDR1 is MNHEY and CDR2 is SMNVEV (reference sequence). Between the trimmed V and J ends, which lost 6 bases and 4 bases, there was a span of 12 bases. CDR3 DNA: TGTGCCAGCAGCTCGGGACTTTTCACTGAAGCTTTCTTT. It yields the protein CASSSGLFTEAFF.

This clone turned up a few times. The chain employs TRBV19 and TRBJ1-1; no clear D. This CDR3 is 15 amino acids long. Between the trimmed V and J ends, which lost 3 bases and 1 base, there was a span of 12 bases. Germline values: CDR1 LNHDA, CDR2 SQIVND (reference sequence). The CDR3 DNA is TGTGCCAGTAGTATTCGTCTAGAATCGAACACTGAAGCTTTCTTT. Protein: CASSIRLESNTEAFF.

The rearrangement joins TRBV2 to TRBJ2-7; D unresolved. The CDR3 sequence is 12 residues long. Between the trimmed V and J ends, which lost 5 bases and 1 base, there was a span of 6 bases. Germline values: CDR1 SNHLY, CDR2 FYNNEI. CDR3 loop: CASSQQSYEQYF. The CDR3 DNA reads TGTGCCAGCAGTCAACAGTCCTACGAGCAGTACTTC. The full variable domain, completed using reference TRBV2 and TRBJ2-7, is EPEVTQTPSHQVTQMGQEVILRCVPISNHLYFYWYRQILGQKVEFLVSFYNNEISEKSEIFDDQFSVERPDGSNFTLKIRSTKLEDSAMYFCASSQQSYEQYFGPGTRLTVT.